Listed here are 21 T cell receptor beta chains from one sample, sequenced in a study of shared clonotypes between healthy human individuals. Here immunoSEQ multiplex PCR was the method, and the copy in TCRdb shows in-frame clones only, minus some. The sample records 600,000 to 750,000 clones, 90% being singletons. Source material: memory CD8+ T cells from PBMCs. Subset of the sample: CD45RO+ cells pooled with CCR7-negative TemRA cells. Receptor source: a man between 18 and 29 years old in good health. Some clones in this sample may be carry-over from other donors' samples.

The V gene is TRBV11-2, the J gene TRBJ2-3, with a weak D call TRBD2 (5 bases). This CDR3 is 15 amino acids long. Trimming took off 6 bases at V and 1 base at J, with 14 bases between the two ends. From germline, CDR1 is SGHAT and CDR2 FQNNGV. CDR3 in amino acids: CASSLRRLRTDTQYF. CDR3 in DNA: TGTGCCAGCAGTCTTCGGAGGCTCCGCACAGATACGCAGTATTTT. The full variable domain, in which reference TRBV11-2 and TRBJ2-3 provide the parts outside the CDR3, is EAGVAQSPRYKIIEKRQSVAFWCNPISGHATLYWYQQILGQGPKLLIQFQNNGVVDDSQLPKDRFSAERLKGVDSTLKIQPAKLEDSAVYLCASSLRRLRTDTQYFGPGTRLTVL.

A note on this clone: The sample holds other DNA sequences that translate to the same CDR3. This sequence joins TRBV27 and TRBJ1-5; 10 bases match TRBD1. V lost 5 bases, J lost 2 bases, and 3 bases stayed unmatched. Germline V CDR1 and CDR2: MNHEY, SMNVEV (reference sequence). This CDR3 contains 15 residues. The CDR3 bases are TGTGCCAGCAGTCCTGGGACAGGGGGCAATCAGCCCCAGCATTTT. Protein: CASSPGTGGNQPQHF.

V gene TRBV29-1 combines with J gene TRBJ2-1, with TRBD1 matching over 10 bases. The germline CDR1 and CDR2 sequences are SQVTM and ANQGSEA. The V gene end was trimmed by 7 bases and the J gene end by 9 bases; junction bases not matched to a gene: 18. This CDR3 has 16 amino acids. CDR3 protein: CSGWTGGSSGIGEQFF. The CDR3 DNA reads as TGCAGCGGTTGGACAGGGGGGTCTTCGGGCATTGGTGAGCAGTTCTTC.

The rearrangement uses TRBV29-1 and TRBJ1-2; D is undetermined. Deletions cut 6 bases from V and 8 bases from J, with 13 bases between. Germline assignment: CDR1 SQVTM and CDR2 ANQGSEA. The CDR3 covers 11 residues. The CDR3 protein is CSVVQSPGYTF. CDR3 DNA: TGCAGCGTCGTCCAGAGTCCGGGCTACACCTTC. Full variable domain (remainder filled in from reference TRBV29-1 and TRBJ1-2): SAVISQKPSRDICQRGTSLTIQCQVDSQVTMMFWYRQQPGQSLTLIATANQGSEATYESGFVIDKFPISRPNLTFSTLTVSNMSPEDSSIYLCSVVQSPGYTFGSGTRLTVV.

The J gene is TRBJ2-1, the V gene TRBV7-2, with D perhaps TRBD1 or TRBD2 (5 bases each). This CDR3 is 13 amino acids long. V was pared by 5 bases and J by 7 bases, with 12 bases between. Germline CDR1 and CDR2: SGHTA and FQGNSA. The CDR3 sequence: CASSTLEGNEQFF. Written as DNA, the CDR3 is TGTGCCAGCAGCACCCTTGAGGGGAATGAGCAGTTCTTC.

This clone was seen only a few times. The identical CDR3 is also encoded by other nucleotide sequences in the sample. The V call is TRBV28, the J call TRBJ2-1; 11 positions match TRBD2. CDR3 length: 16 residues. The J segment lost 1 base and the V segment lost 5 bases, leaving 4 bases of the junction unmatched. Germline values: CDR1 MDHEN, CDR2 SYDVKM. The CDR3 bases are TGTGCCAGCAGTCCCCTAGCGGGAGGATCCTACAATGAGCAGTTCTTC. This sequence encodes CASSPLAGGSYNEQFF.

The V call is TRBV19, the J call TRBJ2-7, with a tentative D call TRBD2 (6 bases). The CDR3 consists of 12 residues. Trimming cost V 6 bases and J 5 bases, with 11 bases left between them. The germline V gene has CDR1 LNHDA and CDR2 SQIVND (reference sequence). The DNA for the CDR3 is TGTGCCAGTAGGGGAGGTGCCCACGAGCAGTACTTC. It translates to CASRGGAHEQYF.

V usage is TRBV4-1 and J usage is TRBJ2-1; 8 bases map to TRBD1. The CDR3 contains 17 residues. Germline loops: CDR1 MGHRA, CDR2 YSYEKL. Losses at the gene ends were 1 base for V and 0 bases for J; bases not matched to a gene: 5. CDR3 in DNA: TGCGCCAGCAGCCAAGTGGAAACAGGGGGCTCCTACAATGAGCAGTTCTTC. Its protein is CASSQVETGGSYNEQFF.

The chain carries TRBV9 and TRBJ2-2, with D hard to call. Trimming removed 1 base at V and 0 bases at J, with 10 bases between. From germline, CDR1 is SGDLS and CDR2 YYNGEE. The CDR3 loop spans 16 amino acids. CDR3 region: CASSVPVTANTGELFF. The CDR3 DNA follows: TGTGCCAGCAGCGTACCGGTGACGGCGAACACCGGGGAGCTGTTTTTT.

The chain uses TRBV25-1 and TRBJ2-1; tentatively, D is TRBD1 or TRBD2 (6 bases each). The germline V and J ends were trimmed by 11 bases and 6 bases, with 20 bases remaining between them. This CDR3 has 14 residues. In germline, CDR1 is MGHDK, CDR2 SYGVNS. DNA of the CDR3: TGTGCCGTAGGACCCCCGGGGGCCGTCAATGAGCAGTTCTTC. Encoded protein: CAVGPPGAVNEQFF.

In DNA, the CDR3 is TGCGCCAGCAGCCACGGTCTCCGACTAGCGCCTTACAATGAGCAGTTCTTC. Translated: CASSHGLRLAPYNEQFF. The chain is built from TRBV4-1 and TRBJ2-1, with 8 bases fitting TRBD2. Germline V CDR1 and CDR2: MGHRA, YSYEKL. This CDR3 comprises 17 residues. V was clipped by 3 bases and J by 4 bases; unmatched bases: 11.

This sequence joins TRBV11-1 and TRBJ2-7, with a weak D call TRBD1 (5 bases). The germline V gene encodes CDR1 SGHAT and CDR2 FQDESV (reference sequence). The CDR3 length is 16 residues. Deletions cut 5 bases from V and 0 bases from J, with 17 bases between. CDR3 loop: CASSRARVEVSYEQYF. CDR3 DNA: TGTGCCAGCAGCCGGGCCAGGGTTGAAGTCTCCTACGAGCAGTACTTC.

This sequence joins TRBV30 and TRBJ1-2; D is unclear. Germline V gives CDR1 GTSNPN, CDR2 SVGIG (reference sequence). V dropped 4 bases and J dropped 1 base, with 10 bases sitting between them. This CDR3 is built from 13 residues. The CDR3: CAWTAGDNYGYTF. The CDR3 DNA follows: TGTGCCTGGACGGCCGGGGATAACTATGGCTACACCTTC.

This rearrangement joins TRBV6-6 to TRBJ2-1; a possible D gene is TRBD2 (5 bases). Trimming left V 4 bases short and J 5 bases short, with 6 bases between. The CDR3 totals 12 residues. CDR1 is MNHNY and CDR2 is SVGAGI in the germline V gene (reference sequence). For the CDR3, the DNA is TGTGCCAGCAGTTTACTAGACAATGAGCAGTTCTTC. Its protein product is CASSLLDNEQFF.

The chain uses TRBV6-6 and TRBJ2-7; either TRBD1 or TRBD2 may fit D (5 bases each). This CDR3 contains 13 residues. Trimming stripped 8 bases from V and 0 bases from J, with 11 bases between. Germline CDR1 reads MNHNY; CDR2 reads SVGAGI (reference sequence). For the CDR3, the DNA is TGTGCCAGCTCGGTTGGGGGCTCCTACGAGCAGTACTTC. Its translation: CASSVGGSYEQYF.

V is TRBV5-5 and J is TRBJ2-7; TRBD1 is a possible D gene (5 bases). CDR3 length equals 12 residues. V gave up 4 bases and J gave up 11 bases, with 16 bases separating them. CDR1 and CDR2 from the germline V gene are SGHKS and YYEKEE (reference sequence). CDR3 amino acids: CASSVLGAQEYF. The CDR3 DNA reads TGTGCCAGCAGCGTGCTTGGGGCACAAGAGTACTTC. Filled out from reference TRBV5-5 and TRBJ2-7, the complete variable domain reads DAGVTQSPTHLIKTRGQQVTLRCSPISGHKSVSWYQQVLGQGPQFIFQYYEKEERGRGNFPDRFSARQFPNYSSELNVNALLLGDSALYLCASSVLGAQEYFGPGTRLTVT.

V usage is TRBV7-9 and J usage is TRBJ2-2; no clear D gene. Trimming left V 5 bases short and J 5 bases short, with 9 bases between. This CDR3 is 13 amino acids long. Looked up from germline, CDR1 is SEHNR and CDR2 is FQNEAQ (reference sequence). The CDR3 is CASSPSVTGELFF. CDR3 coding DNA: TGTGCCAGCAGCCCTTCAGTTACCGGGGAGCTGTTTTTT.

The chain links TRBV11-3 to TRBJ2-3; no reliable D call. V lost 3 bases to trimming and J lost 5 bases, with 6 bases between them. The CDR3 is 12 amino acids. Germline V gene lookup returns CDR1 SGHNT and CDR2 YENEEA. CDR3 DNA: TGTGCCAGCAGCTTCACCAGAGATACGCAGTATTTT. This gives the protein CASSFTRDTQYF.

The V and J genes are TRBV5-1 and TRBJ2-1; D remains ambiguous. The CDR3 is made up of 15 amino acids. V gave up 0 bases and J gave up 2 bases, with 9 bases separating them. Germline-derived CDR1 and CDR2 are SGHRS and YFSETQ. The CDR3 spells CASSLAGITYNEQFF. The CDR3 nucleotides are TGCGCCAGCAGCTTGGCTGGGATAACCTACAATGAGCAGTTCTTC.

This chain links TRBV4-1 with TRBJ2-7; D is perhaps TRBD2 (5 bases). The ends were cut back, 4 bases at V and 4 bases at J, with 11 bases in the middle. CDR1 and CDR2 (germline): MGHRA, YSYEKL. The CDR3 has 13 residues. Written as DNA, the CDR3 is TGCGCCAGCAGCCGATACGGACTTTACGAGCAGTACTTC. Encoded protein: CASSRYGLYEQYF.

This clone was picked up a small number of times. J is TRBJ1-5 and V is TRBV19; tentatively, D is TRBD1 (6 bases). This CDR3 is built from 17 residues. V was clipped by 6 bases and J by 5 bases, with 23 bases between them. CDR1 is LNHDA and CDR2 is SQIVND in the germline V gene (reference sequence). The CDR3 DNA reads TGTGCCAGTAGAATGTCAGGGGATGGGTGGGGAGATCAGCCCCAGCATTTT. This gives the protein CASRMSGDGWGDQPQHF.